The 5 T cell receptor beta chains below were found in one sample sequenced in a study of blood T cells in healthy people across ages (dated by TCRdb to between 2014 and 2017). Libraries were built with 5' RACE. The reads were generated on an Illumina HiSeq 2500. A second roughly 6 to 11 cycle PCR used a sample-barcoded 5' primer and a J-beta primer mix. TCRdb ran its own pipeline on the public reads, namely fastp trimming at Q25 and MiXCR clone calling, and kept in-frame beta chains. Records with the same CDR3 protein are collapsed into one entry carrying the most frequent genes and DNA. In this sample the table shows just over 1 million distinct CDR3 sequences, under 45% of which occur a single time. The top ten hold approximately 17% of the sample. The sequenced sample consisted of blood. The origin of the receptors is a woman aged 60 to 75 in good health.

This rearrangement joins TRBV5-5 to TRBJ2-3; 7 bases fit TRBD1. J was trimmed by 1 base and V by 5 bases; bases with no gene match: 7. The CDR3 sequence is 15 residues long. The germline V gene encodes CDR1 SGHKS and CDR2 YYEKEE (reference sequence). In DNA, the CDR3 is TGTGCCAGCAGACTAGGGGGCGCGGGCACAGATACGCAGTATTTT. It encodes CASRLGGAGTDTQYF.

This CDR3 reads CASSVRWSYEQYF. CDR3 DNA: TGTGCCAGCAGTGTCAGATGGTCGTACGAGCAGTACTTC. J is TRBJ2-7 and V is TRBV2; no clear D. Trimming shortened V by 4 bases and J by 4 bases, and 11 bases separated the two germline ends. CDR1 is SNHLY, CDR2 FYNNEI, per germline. The CDR3 is 13 amino acids.

This clonotype appeared a single time. A read error may produce the germline difference seen at one junction end. The J gene is TRBJ2-3, the V gene TRBV3-1; D is perhaps TRBD1 (6 bases). The CDR3 runs to 14 residues. Germline values: CDR1 LGHDT, CDR2 YNNKEL (reference sequence). CDR3 DNA sequence: TGTGCCAGCGGCCAGGGGACAAAAACAGATACGCAGTATTTT. It encodes CASGQGTKTDTQYF.

The rearrangement joins TRBV27 to TRBJ2-1; 13 bases agree with TRBD2. CDR1 MNHEY and CDR2 SMNVEV come from the germline V gene (reference sequence). The CDR3 sequence is 17 residues long. The V segment lost 5 bases and the J segment 7 bases; nucleotides outside the gene matches: 11. The CDR3 nucleotides read TGTGCCAGCAGTCCTCAACTAGCGGGAGGGCCAAGGAATGAGCAGTTCTTC. Protein: CASSPQLAGGPRNEQFF.

DNA for the CDR3: TGCAGTGCCCCCCGGGGGCCCACCTTC. Encoded protein: CSAPRGPTF. The rearrangement uses TRBV20-1 and TRBJ1-2, with D possibly being TRBD1 (6 bases). This CDR3 comprises 9 residues. Trimming stripped 6 bases from V and 13 bases from J, with 12 bases between. Germline assignment: CDR1 DFQATT and CDR2 SNEGSKA (reference sequence).